These 15 T cell receptor beta chains share one sample of origin, sequenced in a study of siplizumab effects on memory and regulatory T cells. TCRdb's table, derived via immunoSEQ multiplex PCR, lists solely in-frame clones and lacks some. This sample yields over 100,000 clones, of which 93% are seen a single time; approximately 0.58% belongs to the top ten. Sequencing was carried out using Tregs sorted from blood. The receptors originated from a human donor in good health.

This chain uses TRBV12-5 with TRBJ1-1; 11 nucleotides agree with TRBD1. The V and J ends lost 0 bases and 3 bases, in that order; junction bases with no gene match: 18. The CDR3 is 21 residues long. Germline V gene data show CDR1 as LGHNT and CDR2 as FRNRAP. The CDR3 protein is CASGLVGRSRTGGDRDTEAFF. The CDR3 nucleotides read TGTGCTAGTGGTTTGGTAGGAAGGAGTCGGACAGGGGGCGACCGGGACACTGAAGCTTTCTTT.

The chain uses TRBV6-5 and TRBJ1-2, with 9 bases matching TRBD1. The V gene end was trimmed by 7 bases and the J gene end by 0 bases; junction bases not matched to a gene: 6. The CDR3 spans 15 residues. Germline V gives CDR1 MNHEY, CDR2 SVGAGI. Here the CDR3 reads CASKRDRDPNYGYTF. The CDR3 DNA reads as TGTGCCAGCAAAAGGGACAGGGATCCTAACTATGGCTACACCTTC.

V gene TRBV7-9 combines with J gene TRBJ2-7; D may be TRBD1 (5 bases). V was pared by 1 base and J by 3 bases, with 19 bases between. CDR3 length: 17 residues. CDR1 is SEHNR and CDR2 is FQNEAQ in the germline V gene (reference sequence). CDR3 sequence (DNA): TGTGCCAGCAGCTTAGTGGTGACAGCCGGAACCCGCTACGAGCAGTACTTC. Translating it yields CASSLVVTAGTRYEQYF.

The chain employs TRBV6-5 and TRBJ1-1; no firm D call. The CDR3 covers 14 residues. The germline V and J ends were trimmed by 2 bases and 7 bases, with 14 bases remaining between them. CDR1 and CDR2 (germline): MNHEY, SVGAGI. This CDR3 reads CASSYTPDVREAFF. As DNA, the CDR3 is TGTGCCAGCAGTTACACACCGGACGTCCGTGAAGCTTTCTTT.

The V and J genes are TRBV18 and TRBJ1-3; D is ambiguous. Between the trimmed V and J ends, which lost 0 bases and 0 bases, there was a span of 3 bases. CDR3 size: 14 residues. In germline, CDR1 is KGHSH, CDR2 LQKENI. CDR3 in DNA: TGTGCCAGCTCACCACCAGCCTCTGGAAACACCATATATTTT. Protein product: CASSPPASGNTIYF. Looking up the rest from reference TRBV18 and TRBJ1-3 gives the full variable domain: NAGVMQNPRHLVRRRGQEARLRCSPMKGHSHVYWYRQLPEEGLKFMVYLQKENIIDESGMPKERFSAEFPKEGPSILRIQQVVRGDSAAYFCASSPPASGNTIYFGEGSWLTVV.

The V call is TRBV20-1, the J call TRBJ2-7; D remains unclear. The ends were cut back, 1 base at V and 11 bases at J, with 12 bases in the middle. This CDR3 comprises 11 residues. Germline V lookup: CDR1 DFQATT, CDR2 SNEGSKA (reference sequence). DNA of the CDR3: TGCAGTGCTAGAGTATTAACCGCCGAGTACTTC. Protein: CSARVLTAEYF.

The chain joins TRBV5-6 to TRBJ2-1, with 8 bases that match TRBD1. The germline V gene encodes CDR1 SGHDT and CDR2 YYEEEE. This CDR3 is 15 amino acids long. V lost 5 bases, J lost 2 bases, and 6 bases stayed unmatched. The CDR3 loop is CASRSTGETYNEQFF. The DNA for the CDR3 is TGTGCCAGCAGATCGACAGGGGAAACCTACAATGAGCAGTTCTTC.

The gene calls are TRBV4-1 and TRBJ1-2; D might be TRBD1 (5 bases). Looked up from germline, CDR1 is MGHRA and CDR2 is YSYEKL. CDR3 length equals 16 residues. The ends were cut back, 4 bases at V and 4 bases at J, with 19 bases in the middle. This CDR3 is CASSRIRDAALYGYTF. As DNA, the CDR3 is TGCGCCAGCAGCCGGATCCGGGACGCGGCCCTCTATGGCTACACCTTC.

This chain connects TRBV7-6 to TRBJ2-5; D not certain. The CDR3 consists of 14 residues. From germline, CDR1 is SGHVS and CDR2 FNYEAQ. Trimming shortened V by 3 bases and J by 4 bases, and 12 bases separated the two germline ends. The DNA of the CDR3 is TGTGCCAGCAGCTTCTTTATTGGCCCAGAGACCCAGTACTTC. It codes for CASSFFIGPETQYF.

The chain uses TRBV11-2 and TRBJ2-1; no definite D call. V was shortened by 5 bases and J by 0 bases, with 8 bases between the two germline ends. CDR3 length equals 14 residues. Germline V gene lookup returns CDR1 SGHAT and CDR2 FQNNGV. CDR3 sequence: CASSRLVSYNEQFF. CDR3 DNA sequence: TGTGCCAGCAGCCGACTCGTCTCCTACAATGAGCAGTTCTTC. The whole variable domain, filled in from reference TRBV11-2 and TRBJ2-1, reads EAGVAQSPRYKIIEKRQSVAFWCNPISGHATLYWYQQILGQGPKLLIQFQNNGVVDDSQLPKDRFSAERLKGVDSTLKIQPAKLEDSAVYLCASSRLVSYNEQFFGPGTRLTVL.

The chain couples TRBV20-1 to TRBJ2-5; TRBD1 might be the D (6 bases). The V and J ends lost 2 bases and 5 bases respectively, with 6 bases between them. The CDR3 has 11 amino acids. The germline gives CDR1 DFQATT, CDR2 SNEGSKA (reference sequence). CDR3 loop: CSARQGETQYF. In DNA form, the CDR3 reads TGCAGTGCTAGACAGGGGGAGACCCAGTACTTC.

The rearrangement links TRBV11-3 to TRBJ2-1; 12 positions agree with TRBD2. Germline V gene data show CDR1 as SGHNT and CDR2 as YENEEA. This CDR3 spans 16 amino acids. V gave up 3 bases and J gave up 9 bases; unmatched junction bases: 9. CDR3 amino acids: CASSFWLAGGRGEQFF. CDR3 nucleotides: TGTGCCAGCAGCTTCTGGCTAGCGGGAGGGCGGGGTGAGCAGTTCTTC.

The chain couples TRBV27 to TRBJ2-5; D gene uncertain. The J call is doubtful: the DNA matches TRBJ2-7 better. Per germline, CDR1 MNHEY and CDR2 SMNVEV (reference sequence). The length of the CDR3 is 14 residues. CDR3 sequence: CASSLSISSYEQYF. As DNA, the CDR3 is TGTGCCAGCAGTTTAAGTATTAGCTCCTACGAGCAGTACTTC.

This rearrangement joins TRBV25-1 to TRBJ2-1; 10 bases are a match to TRBD2. There are 16 residues in the CDR3. V shed 3 bases, J shed 3 bases, and the junction held 5 bases outside the gene matches. Germline CDR1 reads MGHDK; CDR2 reads SYGVNS. The CDR3 is CASSEIAGGNYNEQFF. In nucleotides, the CDR3 is TGTGCCAGCAGTGAGATAGCGGGAGGCAACTACAATGAGCAGTTCTTC.

The chain is built from TRBV30 and TRBJ1-2; D is uncertain. Germline V gives CDR1 GTSNPN, CDR2 SVGIG (reference sequence). With 7 bases removed from V and 3 bases from J, the gap between germline ends came to 15 bases. CDR3 size: 13 residues. This CDR3 reads CAYGRRIDYGYTF. The CDR3 DNA is TGTGCCTACGGACGGAGGATTGACTATGGCTACACCTTC.